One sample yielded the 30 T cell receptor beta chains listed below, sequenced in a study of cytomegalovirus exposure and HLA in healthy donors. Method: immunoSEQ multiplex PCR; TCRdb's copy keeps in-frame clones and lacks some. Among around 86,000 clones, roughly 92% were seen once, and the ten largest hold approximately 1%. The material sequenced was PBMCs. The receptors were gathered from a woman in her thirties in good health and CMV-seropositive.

The CDR3 coding sequence is TGTGCCAGCAGCTGGAGAGCACCTCTAGCGATCCGAGAGACCCAGTACTTC. This translates into CASSWRAPLAIRETQYF. This chain links TRBV5-6 with TRBJ2-5; tentative D call: TRBD2 (6 bases). CDR3 size: 17 residues. CDR1 and CDR2 (germline): SGHDT, YYEEEE. V gave up 3 bases and J gave up 4 bases, with 22 bases separating them.

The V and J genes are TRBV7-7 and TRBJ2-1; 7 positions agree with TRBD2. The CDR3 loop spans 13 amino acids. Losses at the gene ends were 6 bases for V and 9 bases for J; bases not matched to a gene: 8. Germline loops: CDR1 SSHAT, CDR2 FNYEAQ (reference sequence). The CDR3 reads CASRLSGGGEQFF. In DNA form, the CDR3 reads TGTGCCAGCAGACTATCGGGGGGAGGTGAGCAGTTCTTC. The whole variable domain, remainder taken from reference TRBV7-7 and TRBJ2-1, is GAGVSQSPRYKVTKRGQDVTLRCDPISSHATLYWYQQALGQGPEFLTYFNYEAQPDKSGLPSDRFSAERPEGSISTLTIQRTEQRDSAMYRCASRLSGGGEQFFGPGTRLTVL.

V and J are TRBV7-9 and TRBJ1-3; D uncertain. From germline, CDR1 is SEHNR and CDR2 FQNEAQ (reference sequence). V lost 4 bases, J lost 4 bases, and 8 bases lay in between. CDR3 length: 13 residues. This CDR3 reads CASSSTSGNTIYF. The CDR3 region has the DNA TGTGCCAGCAGCTCTACTTCGGGAAACACCATATATTTT.

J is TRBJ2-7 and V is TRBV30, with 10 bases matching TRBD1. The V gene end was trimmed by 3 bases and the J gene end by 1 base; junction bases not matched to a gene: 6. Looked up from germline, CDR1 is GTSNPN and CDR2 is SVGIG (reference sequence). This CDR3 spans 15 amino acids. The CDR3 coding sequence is TGTGCCTGGAGAGGAGGGACAGGGGCATCCTACGAGCAGTACTTC. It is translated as CAWRGGTGASYEQYF. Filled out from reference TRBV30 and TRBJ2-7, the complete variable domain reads SQTIHQWPATLVQPVGSPLSLECTVEGTSNPNLYWYRQAAGRGLQLLFYSVGIGQISSEVPQNLSASRPQDRQFILSSKKLLLSDSGFYLCAWRGGTGASYEQYFGPGTRLTVT.

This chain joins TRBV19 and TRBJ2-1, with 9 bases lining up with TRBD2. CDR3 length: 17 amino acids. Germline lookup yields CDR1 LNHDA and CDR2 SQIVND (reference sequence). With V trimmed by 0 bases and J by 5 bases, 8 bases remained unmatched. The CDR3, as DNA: TGTGCCAGTAGTATAGATGTTAGCGGGAGAGGCAACAATGAGCAGTTCTTC. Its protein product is CASSIDVSGRGNNEQFF.

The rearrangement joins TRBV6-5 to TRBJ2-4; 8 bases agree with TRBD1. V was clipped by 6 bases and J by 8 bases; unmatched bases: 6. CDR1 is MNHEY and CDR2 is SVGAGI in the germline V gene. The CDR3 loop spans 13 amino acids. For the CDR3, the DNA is TGTGCCAGCAGGCCCCTACAGGGGGACATTCAGTACTTC. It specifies CASRPLQGDIQYF.

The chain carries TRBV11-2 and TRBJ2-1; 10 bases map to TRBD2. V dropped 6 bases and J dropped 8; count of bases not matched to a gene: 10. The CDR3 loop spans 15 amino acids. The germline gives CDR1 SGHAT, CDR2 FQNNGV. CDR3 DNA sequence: TGTGCCAGCAGGTGGGGGACTAGCGCCTCTTATGAGCAGTTCTTC. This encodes CASRWGTSASYEQFF.

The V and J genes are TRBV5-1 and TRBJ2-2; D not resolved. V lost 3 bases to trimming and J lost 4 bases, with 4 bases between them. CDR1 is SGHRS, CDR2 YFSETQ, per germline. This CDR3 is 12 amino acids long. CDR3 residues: CASSSSTGELFF. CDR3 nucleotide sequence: TGCGCCAGCAGCTCATCCACCGGGGAGCTGTTTTTT.

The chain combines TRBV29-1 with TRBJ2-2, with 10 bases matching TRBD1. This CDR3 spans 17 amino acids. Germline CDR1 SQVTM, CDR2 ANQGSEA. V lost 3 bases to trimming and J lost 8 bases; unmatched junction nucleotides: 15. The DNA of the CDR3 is TGCAGCGTTGAGATATTAGCGGGACAGGGGAGTTATGGGGAGCTGTTTTTT. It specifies CSVEILAGQGSYGELFF.

This CDR3 reads CASSLLLGASYEQYF. In DNA form, the CDR3 reads TGTGCCAGCAGTTTATTGTTAGGGGCCTCCTACGAGCAGTACTTC. This rearrangement joins TRBV27 to TRBJ2-7; perhaps TRBD1 as D (5 bases). Trimming cost V 1 base and J 0 bases, with 10 bases left between them. Germline CDR1 MNHEY, CDR2 SMNVEV (reference sequence). This CDR3 is built from 15 residues.

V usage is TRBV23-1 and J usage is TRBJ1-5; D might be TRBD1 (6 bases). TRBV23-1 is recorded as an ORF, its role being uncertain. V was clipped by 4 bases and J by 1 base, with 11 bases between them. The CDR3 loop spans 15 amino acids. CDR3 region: CASSRPQGSNQPQHF. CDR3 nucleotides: TGCGCCAGCAGTCGTCCCCAGGGGAGCAATCAGCCCCAGCATTTT.

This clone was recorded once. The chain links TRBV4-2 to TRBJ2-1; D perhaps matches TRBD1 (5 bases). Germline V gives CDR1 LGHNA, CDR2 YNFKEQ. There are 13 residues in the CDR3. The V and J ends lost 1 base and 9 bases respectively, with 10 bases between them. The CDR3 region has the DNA TGTGCCAGCAGCCAAGGGACAATTCCTGAGCAGTTCTTC. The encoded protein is CASSQGTIPEQFF.

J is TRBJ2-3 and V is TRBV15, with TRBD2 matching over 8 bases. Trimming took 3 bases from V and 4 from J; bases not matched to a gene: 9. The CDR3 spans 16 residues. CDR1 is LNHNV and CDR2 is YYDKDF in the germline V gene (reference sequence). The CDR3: CATSSKSGSRPDTQYF. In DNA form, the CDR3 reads TGTGCCACCAGCAGTAAGAGCGGGAGCCGTCCAGATACGCAGTATTTT. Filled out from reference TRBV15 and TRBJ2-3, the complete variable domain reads DAMVIQNPRYQVTQFGKPVTLSCSQTLNHNVMYWYQQKSSQAPKLLFHYYDKDFNNEADTPDNFQSRRPNTSFCFLDIRSPGLGDTAMYLCATSSKSGSRPDTQYFGPGTRLTVL.

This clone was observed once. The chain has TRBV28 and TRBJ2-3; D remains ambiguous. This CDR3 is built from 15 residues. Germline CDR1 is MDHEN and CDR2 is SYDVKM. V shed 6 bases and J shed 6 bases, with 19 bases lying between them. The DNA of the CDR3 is TGTGCCAGCAGAGTGGGCGCCCTCAGGTCCGATACGCAGTATTTT. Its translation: CASRVGALRSDTQYF.

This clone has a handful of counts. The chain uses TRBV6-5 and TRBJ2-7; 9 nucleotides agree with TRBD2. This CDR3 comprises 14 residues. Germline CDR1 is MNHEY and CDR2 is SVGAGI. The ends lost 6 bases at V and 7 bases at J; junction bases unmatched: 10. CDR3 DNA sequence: TGTGCCAGCAGAAAAGCGGGAGGCCCTAGTGAGCAGTACTTC. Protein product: CASRKAGGPSEQYF.

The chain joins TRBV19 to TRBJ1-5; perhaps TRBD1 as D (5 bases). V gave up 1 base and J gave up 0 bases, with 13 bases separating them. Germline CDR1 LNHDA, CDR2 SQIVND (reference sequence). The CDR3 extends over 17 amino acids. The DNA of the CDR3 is TGTGCCAGTAGTATAGGGCCCCACAGGAATAGCAATCAGCCCCAGCATTTT. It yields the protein CASSIGPHRNSNQPQHF.

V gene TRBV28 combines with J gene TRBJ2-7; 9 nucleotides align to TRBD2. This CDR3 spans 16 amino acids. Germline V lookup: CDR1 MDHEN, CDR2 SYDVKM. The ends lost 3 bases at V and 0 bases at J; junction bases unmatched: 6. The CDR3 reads CASSFSLAGLSYEQYF. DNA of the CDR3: TGTGCCAGCAGTTTCTCCCTAGCGGGACTCTCCTACGAGCAGTACTTC.

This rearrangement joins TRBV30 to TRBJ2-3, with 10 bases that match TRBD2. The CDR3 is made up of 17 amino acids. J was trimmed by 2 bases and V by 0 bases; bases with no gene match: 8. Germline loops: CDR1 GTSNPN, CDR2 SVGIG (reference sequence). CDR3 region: CAWSVLAGVLHTDTQYF. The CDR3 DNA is TGTGCCTGGAGTGTTCTAGCGGGAGTCCTGCACACAGATACGCAGTATTTT.

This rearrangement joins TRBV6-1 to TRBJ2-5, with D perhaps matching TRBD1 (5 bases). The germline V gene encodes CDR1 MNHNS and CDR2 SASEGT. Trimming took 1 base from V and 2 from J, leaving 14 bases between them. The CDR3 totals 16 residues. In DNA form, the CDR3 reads TGTGCCAGCAGTGAAGGAGATACAGGCCTACAAGAGACCCAGTACTTC. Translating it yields CASSEGDTGLQETQYF.

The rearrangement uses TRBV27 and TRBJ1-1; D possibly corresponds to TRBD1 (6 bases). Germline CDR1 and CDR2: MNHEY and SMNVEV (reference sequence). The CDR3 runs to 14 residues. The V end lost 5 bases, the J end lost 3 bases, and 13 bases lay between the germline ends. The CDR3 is CASSPYRQDTEAFF. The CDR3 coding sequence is TGTGCCAGCAGTCCCTACCGACAGGACACTGAAGCTTTCTTT.

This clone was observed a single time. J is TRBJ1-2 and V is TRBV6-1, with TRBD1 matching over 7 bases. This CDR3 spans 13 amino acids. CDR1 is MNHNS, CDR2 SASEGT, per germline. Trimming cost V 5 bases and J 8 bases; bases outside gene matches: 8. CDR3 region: CASSSGDSIGYTF. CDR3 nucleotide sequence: TGTGCCAGCAGTTCGGGGGACAGCATCGGCTACACCTTC.

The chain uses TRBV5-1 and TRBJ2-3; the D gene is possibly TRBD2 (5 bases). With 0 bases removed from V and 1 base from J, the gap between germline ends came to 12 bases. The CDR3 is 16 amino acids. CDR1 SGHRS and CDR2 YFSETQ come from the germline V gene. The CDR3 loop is CASSLERVLGTDTQYF. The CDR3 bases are TGCGCCAGCAGCTTGGAGAGGGTCTTGGGCACAGATACGCAGTATTTT.

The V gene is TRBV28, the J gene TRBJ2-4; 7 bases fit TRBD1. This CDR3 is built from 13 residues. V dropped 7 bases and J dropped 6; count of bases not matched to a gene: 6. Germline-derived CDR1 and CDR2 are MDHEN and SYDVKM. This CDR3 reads CASKETGRNIQYF. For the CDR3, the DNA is TGTGCCAGCAAAGAGACAGGGAGAAACATTCAGTACTTC.

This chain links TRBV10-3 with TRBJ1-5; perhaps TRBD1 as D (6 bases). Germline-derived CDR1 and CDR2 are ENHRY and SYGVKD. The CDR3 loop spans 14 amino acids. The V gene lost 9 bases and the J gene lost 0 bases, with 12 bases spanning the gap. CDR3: CAIGQTNSNQPQHF. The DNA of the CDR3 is TGTGCCATTGGACAGACGAATAGCAATCAGCCCCAGCATTTT.

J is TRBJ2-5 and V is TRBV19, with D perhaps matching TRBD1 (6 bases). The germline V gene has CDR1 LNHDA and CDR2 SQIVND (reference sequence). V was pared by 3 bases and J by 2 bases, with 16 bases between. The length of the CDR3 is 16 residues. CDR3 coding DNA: TGTGCCAGTAGTATTTTGGGCAAAGGACAGCAAGAGACCCAGTACTTC. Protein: CASSILGKGQQETQYF.

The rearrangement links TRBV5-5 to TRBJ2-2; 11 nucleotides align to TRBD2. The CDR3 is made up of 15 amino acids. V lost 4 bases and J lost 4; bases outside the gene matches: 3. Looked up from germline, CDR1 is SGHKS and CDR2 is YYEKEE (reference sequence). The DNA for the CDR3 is TGTGCCAGCAGCCCCGGACTAGCGGGCACCGGGGAGCTGTTTTTT. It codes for CASSPGLAGTGELFF.

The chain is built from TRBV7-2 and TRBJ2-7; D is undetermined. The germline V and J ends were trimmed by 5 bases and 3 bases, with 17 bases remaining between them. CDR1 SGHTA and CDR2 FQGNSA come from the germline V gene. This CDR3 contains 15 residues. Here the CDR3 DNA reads TGTGCCAGCAGCGAGTCGGGTTTAAGGAGCTACGAGCAGTACTTC. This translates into CASSESGLRSYEQYF.

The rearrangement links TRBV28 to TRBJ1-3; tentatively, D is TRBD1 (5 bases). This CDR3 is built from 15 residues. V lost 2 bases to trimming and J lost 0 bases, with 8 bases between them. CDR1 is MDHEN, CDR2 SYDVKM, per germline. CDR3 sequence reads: CASSLRGSSGNTIYF. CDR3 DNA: TGTGCCAGCAGTTTAAGGGGCTCCTCTGGAAACACCATATATTTT.

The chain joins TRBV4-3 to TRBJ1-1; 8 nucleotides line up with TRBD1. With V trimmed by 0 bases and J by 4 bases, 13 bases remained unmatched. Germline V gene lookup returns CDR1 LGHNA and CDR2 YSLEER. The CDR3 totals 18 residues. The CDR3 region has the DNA TGCGCCAGCAGCCAAGATGGGCAGGGGGCGGGTTTTGTCACTGAAGCTTTCTTT. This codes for CASSQDGQGAGFVTEAFF.

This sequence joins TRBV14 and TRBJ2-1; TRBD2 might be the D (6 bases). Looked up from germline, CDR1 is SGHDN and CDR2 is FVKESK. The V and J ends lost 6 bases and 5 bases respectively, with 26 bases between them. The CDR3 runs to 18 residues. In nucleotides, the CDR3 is TGTGCCAGCAGTTTCCGGGACTCCGAAAAATTTAGACACAATGAGCAGTTCTTC. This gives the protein CASSFRDSEKFRHNEQFF.